These 12 T cell receptor beta chains were sequenced from one sample in a study of T cells in localized non-small cell lung cancer. TCRdb keeps only in-frame clones here, not all; method: immunoSEQ multiplex PCR. The repertoire holds some 52,000 clones, over 70% seen once, with roughly 4.5% in the top ten. Here the sequenced sample was PBMCs, taken before any cancer treatment. These receptors were obtained from a woman aged 40-69 years with stage II lung adenocarcinoma.

In its sample, this clone was seen once. The chain employs TRBV2 and TRBJ1-5, with unresolved D. The CDR3 sequence is 14 residues long. Germline V CDR1 and CDR2: SNHLY, FYNNEI. V was cut by 5 bases and J by 2 bases, with 10 bases left in between. The CDR3 protein is CASSQREGNQPQHF. The CDR3 region has the DNA TGTGCCAGCAGTCAGAGGGAGGGCAATCAGCCCCAGCATTTT.

In its sample, this clone was seen once. The V and J genes are TRBV4-1 and TRBJ2-3, with TRBD2 matching 8 bases. This CDR3 comprises 17 residues. J gave up 1 base and V 3 bases, and 9 bases lay outside the gene matches. Germline V CDR1 and CDR2: MGHRA, YSYEKL. CDR3 sequence (DNA): TGCGCCAGCAGCCACGTCGACGGGGGGGCCGGCACAGATACGCAGTATTTT. As protein: CASSHVDGGAGTDTQYF.

The chain combines TRBV7-9 with TRBJ2-4; possibly TRBD1 or TRBD2 for D (5 bases each). The V end lost 0 bases, the J end lost 1 base, and 19 bases lay between the germline ends. Germline-derived CDR1 and CDR2 are SEHNR and FQNEAQ (reference sequence). The CDR3 length is 19 residues. For the CDR3, the DNA is TGTGCCAGCAGCTTAGCTGGGGGAATAGGCGGTCTTGCCAAAAACATTCAGTACTTC. As protein: CASSLAGGIGGLAKNIQYF.

V gene TRBV11-3 combines with J gene TRBJ2-1; D might be TRBD2 (5 bases). The CDR3 is made up of 13 amino acids. V lost 5 bases and J 7 bases, leaving 12 bases between the germline ends. Germline assignment: CDR1 SGHNT and CDR2 YENEEA. The CDR3 DNA reads as TGTGCCAGCAGCACGAGTAGGAGGAATGAGCAGTTCTTC. Its protein product is CASSTSRRNEQFF.

The V gene is TRBV6-6, the J gene TRBJ2-7; 8 nucleotides line up with TRBD1. V lost 2 bases and J lost 6; bases outside the gene matches: 0. The CDR3 loop spans 12 amino acids. Germline CDR1 MNHNY, CDR2 SVGAGI (reference sequence). CDR3 coding DNA: TGTGCCAGCAGTTACCAGGGGGCCGAGCAGTACTTC. Translation: CASSYQGAEQYF.

A single count supports this clone. Compared with germline, one end of the junction differs, possibly owing to a read error. The same CDR3 is also encoded by other DNA sequences in this sample. The rearrangement uses TRBV7-6 and TRBJ2-5, with 8 bases fitting TRBD2. Germline CDR1 and CDR2: SGHVS and FNYEAQ. There are 15 residues in the CDR3. This chain's CDR3 is CASSWVEAGEETQYF. In nucleotides, the CDR3 is TGCGCCAGCAGCTGGGTAGAAGCGGGGGAAGAGACCCAGTACTTC.

The genes are TRBV5-6 and TRBJ1-5; tentatively, D is TRBD1 (5 bases). Between the trimmed V and J ends, which lost 4 bases and 0 bases, there was a span of 11 bases. Germline-derived CDR1 and CDR2 are SGHDT and YYEEEE. CDR3 size: 15 residues. The CDR3 DNA is TGTGCCAGCAGCGAGGGGTTCTCTAGCAATCAGCCCCAGCATTTT. Amino acid sequence: CASSEGFSSNQPQHF.

V usage is TRBV6-1 and J usage is TRBJ1-2, with a tentative D call TRBD1 (6 bases). CDR3 size: 13 residues. The ends were cut back, 1 base at V and 4 bases at J, with 7 bases in the middle. Germline V lookup: CDR1 MNHNS, CDR2 SASEGT. The CDR3, as DNA: TGTGCCAGCAGTGAAGGGGGGCCCTATGGCTACACCTTC. As protein: CASSEGGPYGYTF.

This sequence joins TRBV21-1 and TRBJ2-7; the D segment call TRBD1 is taken from the table without a DNA check. TRBV21-1 is labeled a pseudogene. The CDR3 is made up of 19 amino acids. CDR3 region: CASSSFPGQPNSINYEQYF. The CDR3 DNA is TGTGCCAGCAGCAGTTTCCCCGGACAGCCGAACTCCATAAACTACGAGCAGTACTTC.

The chain couples TRBV10-3 to TRBJ2-1, with D hard to call. The CDR3 has 13 residues. V shed 2 bases and J shed 5 bases, with 7 bases lying between them. The germline CDR1 and CDR2 sequences are ENHRY and SYGVKD. The DNA of the CDR3 is TGTGCCATCAGTGAGGGTGGGCACAATGAGCAGTTCTTC. Translated: CAISEGGHNEQFF.

The V call is TRBV30, the J call TRBJ1-2; no definite D call. Germline V gene lookup returns CDR1 GTSNPN and CDR2 SVGIG (reference sequence). The CDR3 spans 13 residues. Trimming pared 2 bases from V and 4 bases from J, leaving 11 bases between. The CDR3, as DNA: TGTGCCTGGAGTTTAGGAGTTCTCTATGGCTACACCTTC. Translated: CAWSLGVLYGYTF.

The rearrangement joins TRBV11-1 to TRBJ2-1; D call uncertain. Germline CDR1 SGHAT, CDR2 FQDESV (reference sequence). The CDR3 spans 16 residues. Trimming took 1 base from V and 9 from J, leaving 19 bases between them. The chain's CDR3 is CASSLGARRGLGEQFF. Here the CDR3 DNA reads TGTGCCAGCAGCTTAGGTGCTCGTCGAGGCTTGGGTGAGCAGTTCTTC.